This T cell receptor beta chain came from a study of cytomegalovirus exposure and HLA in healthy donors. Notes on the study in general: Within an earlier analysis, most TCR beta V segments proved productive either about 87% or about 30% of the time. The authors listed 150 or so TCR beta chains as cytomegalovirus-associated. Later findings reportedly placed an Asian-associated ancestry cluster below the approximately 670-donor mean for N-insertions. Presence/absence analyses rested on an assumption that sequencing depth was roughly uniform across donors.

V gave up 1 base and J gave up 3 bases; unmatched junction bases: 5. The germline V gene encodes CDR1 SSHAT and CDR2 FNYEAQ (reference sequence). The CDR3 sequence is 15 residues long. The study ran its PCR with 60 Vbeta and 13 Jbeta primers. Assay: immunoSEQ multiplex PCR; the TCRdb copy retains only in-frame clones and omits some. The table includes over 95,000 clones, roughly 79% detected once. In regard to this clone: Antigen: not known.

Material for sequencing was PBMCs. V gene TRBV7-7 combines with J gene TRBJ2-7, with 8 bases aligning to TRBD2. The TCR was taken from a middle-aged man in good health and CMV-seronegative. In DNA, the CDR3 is TGTGCCAGCAGCTTAGTCAGCGGGAGTAACTACGAGCAGTACTTC. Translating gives CASSLVSGSNYEQYF.